The sequence of this T cell receptor (beta chain) was determined in a study of graft-versus-host responses after intestinal transplantation. Whole-study context: Every recipient had anti-thymocyte globulin induction and roughly three years of tacrolimus plus steroids. Whole-study findings and limits: The marrow of recipients harbored GvH clones, and ileum or blood showed some of them first. When patients had graft-donor T cell macrochimerism, their allografts held high graft-versus-host to host-versus-graft clonal ratios.

The table came from immunoSEQ multiplex PCR; TCRdb's copy has only in-frame clones and leaves some out. The sample consists of about 150,000 clones, approximately 91% of them appearing once. CDR3 length: 15 residues. Per the germline V gene, CDR1 is SGDLS and CDR2 is YYNGEE. Trimming cost V 0 bases and J 2 bases, with 12 bases left between them. Notes on this clone: Its antigen is not identified.

V is TRBV9 and J is TRBJ2-7; D remains unclear. Sample: unstimulated CD4+ T cells sorted from spleen or lymph node cells, taken before intestinal transplant. The receptor was isolated from a human donor who received an intestinal transplant. CDR3 sequence reads: CASSVDPRDAYEQYF. As DNA, the CDR3 is TGTGCCAGCAGCGTAGATCCTAGAGACGCCTACGAGCAGTACTTC.